This T cell receptor beta chain emerged from a study of cytomegalovirus exposure and HLA in healthy donors. Regarding this clone: Its antigen is unidentified.

Trimming left V 5 bases short and J 8 bases short, with 15 bases between. The CDR3 spans 14 residues. Germline CDR1 is LNHDA and CDR2 is SQIVND (reference sequence). Donors were drawn from the 120-subject validation cohort, separate from the roughly 670-subject first cohort. The protocol was immunoSEQ multiplex PCR, while the TCRdb copy is restricted to in-frame clones and leaves out a portion. The sample contains 100,000 to 150,000 clones, roughly 89% of which appear only once. Overall study results and limits: Both high specificity and high sensitivity reportedly marked the classifier's diagnosis of cytomegalovirus status.

This chain links TRBV19 with TRBJ1-4; possible D gene TRBD1, 5 bases. The specimen was PBMCs. This TCR was sampled from a woman between 18 and 29 years old in good health and CMV-seronegative. The CDR3 reads CASSAQGVSEKLFF. The CDR3 DNA follows: TGTGCCAGTAGTGCCCAGGGCGTGAGCGAAAAACTGTTTTTT.